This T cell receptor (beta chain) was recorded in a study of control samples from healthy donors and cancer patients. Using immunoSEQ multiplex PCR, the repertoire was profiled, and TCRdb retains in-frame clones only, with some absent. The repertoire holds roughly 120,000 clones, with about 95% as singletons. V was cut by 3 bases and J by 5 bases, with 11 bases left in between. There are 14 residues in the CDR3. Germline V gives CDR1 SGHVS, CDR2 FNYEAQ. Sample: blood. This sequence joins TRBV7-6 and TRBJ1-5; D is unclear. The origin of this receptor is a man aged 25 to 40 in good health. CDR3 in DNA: TGTGCCAGCAGCTTGAGGACGTCTGATCAGCCCCAGCATTTT. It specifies CASSLRTSDQPQHF.